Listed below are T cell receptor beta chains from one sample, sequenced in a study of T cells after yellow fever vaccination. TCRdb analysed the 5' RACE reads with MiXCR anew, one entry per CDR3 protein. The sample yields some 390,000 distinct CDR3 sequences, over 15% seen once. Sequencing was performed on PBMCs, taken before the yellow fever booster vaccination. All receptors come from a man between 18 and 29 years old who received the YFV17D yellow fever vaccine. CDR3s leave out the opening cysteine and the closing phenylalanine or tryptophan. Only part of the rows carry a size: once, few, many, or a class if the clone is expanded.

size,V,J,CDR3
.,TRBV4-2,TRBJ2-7,ASSQYWTVYEQY
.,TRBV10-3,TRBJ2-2,AIRGGISSAETGELF
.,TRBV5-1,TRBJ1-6,ASRNRENYNSPLH
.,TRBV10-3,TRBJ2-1,AISDTSGGYNEQF
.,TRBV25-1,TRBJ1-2,ASSEAWAGGYT
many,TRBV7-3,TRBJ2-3,ASSRSSGEGTDTQY
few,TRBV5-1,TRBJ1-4,ASSLGPTGATNEKLF
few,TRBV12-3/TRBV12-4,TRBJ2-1,ASKGGYNEQF
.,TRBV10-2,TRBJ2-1,ASSGGLPTYNEQF
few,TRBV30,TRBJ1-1,ASRDRDTEAF
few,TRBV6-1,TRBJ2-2,ASSEWGAVTGELF
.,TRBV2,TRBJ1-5,ASSLRKINQPQH
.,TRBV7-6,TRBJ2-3,ASSHSGGMADTQY
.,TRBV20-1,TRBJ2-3,SANPGRSTDTQY
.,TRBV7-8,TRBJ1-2,ASSEFVTGNYGYT
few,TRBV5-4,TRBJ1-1,ASSLEQGYGTEAF